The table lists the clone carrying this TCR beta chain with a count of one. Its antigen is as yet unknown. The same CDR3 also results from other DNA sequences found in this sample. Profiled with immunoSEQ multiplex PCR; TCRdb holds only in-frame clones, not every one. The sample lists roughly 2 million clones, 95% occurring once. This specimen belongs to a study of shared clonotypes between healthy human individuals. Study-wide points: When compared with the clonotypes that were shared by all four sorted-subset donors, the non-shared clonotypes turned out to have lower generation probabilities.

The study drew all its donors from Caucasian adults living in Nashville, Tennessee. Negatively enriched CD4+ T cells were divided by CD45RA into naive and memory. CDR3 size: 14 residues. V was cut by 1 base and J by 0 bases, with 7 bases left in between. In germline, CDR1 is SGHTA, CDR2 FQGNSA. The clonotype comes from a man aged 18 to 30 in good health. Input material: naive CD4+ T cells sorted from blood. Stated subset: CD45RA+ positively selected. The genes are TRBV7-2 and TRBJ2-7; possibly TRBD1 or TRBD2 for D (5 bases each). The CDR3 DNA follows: TGTGCCAGCAGCTTAGGAGGGGACTCCTACGAGCAGTACTTC. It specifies CASSLGGDSYEQYF.